The 18 T cell receptor beta chains presented below share a single source sample, sequenced in a study of T-cell memory formation after mild COVID-19. TCRdb re-analysed the 5' RACE reads in MiXCR, keeping a single row per CDR3 protein. In the table there are around 250,000 distinct CDR3 sequences, 9.4% of which are singletons. The sample comprised PBMCs or a T cell subset sorted from them (not recorded which). Receptor source: a man aged 18 to 30 who had mild COVID-19 (a few samples of this study predate the infection). Cell type and time point are not known.

Many counts were recorded for this clonotype. CDR3 sequence reads: CSASRGEGGLDTQYF. The DNA of the CDR3 is TGCAGTGCTAGTCGAGGAGAGGGGGGTTTGGATACGCAGTATTTT. The chain has TRBV20-1 and TRBJ2-3; D could derive from TRBD1 or TRBD2 (6 bases each). Germline V gives CDR1 DFQATT, CDR2 SNEGSKA (reference sequence). Trimming cost V 3 bases and J 6 bases, with 19 bases left between them. CDR3 size: 15 residues.

The chain is built from TRBV4-2 and TRBJ2-5; tentatively, D is TRBD1 (6 bases). The CDR3 extends over 13 amino acids. Germline CDR1 LGHNA, CDR2 YNFKEQ. With 0 bases removed from V and 4 bases from J, the gap between germline ends came to 6 bases. This CDR3 is CASSQDRGETQYF. The DNA for the CDR3 is TGTGCCAGCAGCCAAGACAGGGGAGAGACCCAGTACTTC.

In its sample, this clonotype was seen many times. J is TRBJ2-5 and V is TRBV2, with a weak D call TRBD2 (6 bases). CDR3 length: 11 amino acids. Germline assignment: CDR1 SNHLY and CDR2 FYNNEI. CDR3 sequence reads: CAPGDQETQYF. The CDR3 DNA reads as TGTGCTCCGGGAGACCAAGAGACCCAGTACTTC.

V is TRBV7-9 and J is TRBJ2-5; 9 bases are shared with TRBD1. The CDR3 has 15 residues. Germline CDR1 is SEHNR and CDR2 is FQNEAQ (reference sequence). With V trimmed by 8 bases and J by 5 bases, 12 bases remained unmatched. DNA of the CDR3: TGTGCCAGCTGGAAGACCGGGACAGGGATGGAGACCCAGTACTTC. Amino acids: CASWKTGTGMETQYF.

The chain carries TRBV7-9 and TRBJ1-2; no clear D gene. This CDR3 contains 15 residues. Germline V gene data show CDR1 as SEHNR and CDR2 as FQNEAQ (reference sequence). The V end lost 0 bases, the J end lost 8 bases, and 16 bases lay between the germline ends. In nucleotides, the CDR3 is TGTGCCAGCAGCTTAGCGGGCCTCGGGGAGAGCGGCTACACCTTC. It codes for CASSLAGLGESGYTF. The full variable domain, its missing parts supplied by reference TRBV7-9 and TRBJ1-2, is DTGVSQNPRHKITKRGQNVTFRCDPISEHNRLYWYRQTLGQGPEFLTYFQNEAQLEKSRLLSDRFSAERPKGSFSTLEIQRTEQGDSAMYLCASSLAGLGESGYTFGSGTRLTVV.

The chain uses TRBV2 and TRBJ1-1, with D possibly matching TRBD1 (5 bases). The CDR3 has 13 residues. Germline values: CDR1 SNHLY, CDR2 FYNNEI. The V and J ends lost 6 bases and 6 bases respectively, with 14 bases between them. The CDR3 DNA is TGTGCCAGCAGGGTGGGACCTGGCGCTGAAGCTTTCTTT. This codes for CASRVGPGAEAFF. Full variable domain (missing parts from reference TRBV2 and TRBJ1-1): EPEVTQTPSHQVTQMGQEVILRCVPISNHLYFYWYRQILGQKVEFLVSFYNNEISEKSEIFDDQFSVERPDGSNFTLKIRSTKLEDSAMYFCASRVGPGAEAFFGQGTRLTVV.

The V gene is TRBV4-1, the J gene TRBJ2-7; D perhaps matches TRBD1 (6 bases). This CDR3 has 14 residues. Germline values: CDR1 MGHRA, CDR2 YSYEKL. V gave up 4 bases and J gave up 3 bases, with 13 bases separating them. The CDR3, as DNA: TGCGCCAGCAGCCGGGACACCTTAATCTACGAGCAGTACTTC. It yields the protein CASSRDTLIYEQYF.

The rearrangement uses TRBV6-2 or TRBV6-3 and TRBJ2-3; the D call may be TRBD1 or TRBD2 (5 bases each). The CDR3 is 16 amino acids. Trimming shortened V by 7 bases and J by 0 bases, and 17 bases separated the two germline ends. Germline V gene lookup returns CDR1 MNHEY and CDR2 SVGEGT. The CDR3 DNA is TGTGCCAGCACCGAGGATCGGGGCCTTAGCACAGATACGCAGTATTTT. Translating gives CASTEDRGLSTDTQYF.

This clonotype was counted only a few times. The CDR3 nucleotides read TGCGCCAGCAGTGAGTCGGGGGGTACGCAGTATTTT. Translating gives CASSESGGTQYF. The chain carries TRBV10-2 and TRBJ2-3; D may be TRBD2 (6 bases). The CDR3 is 12 residues long. In germline, CDR1 is WSHSY, CDR2 SAAADI. The ends were cut back, 0 bases at V and 8 bases at J, with 6 bases in the middle.

In the case of this clonotype: The conserved phenylalanine or tryptophan normally closing the CDR3 is absent here, so this likely arose from a read error. The rearrangement links TRBV7-3 to TRBJ2-1; the match to TRBD1 covers 7 bases. The V segment lost 1 base and the J segment 6 bases; nucleotides outside the gene matches: 0. The V gene's germline CDR1 is SGHTA and CDR2 FQGTGA. This CDR3 region has 13 residues. The CDR3 spells CASSLKGANEQFL. CDR3 DNA: TGTGCCAGCAGCTTAAAGGGGGCCAATGAGCAGTTCTTA.

This clonotype has at least ten counts. The chain carries TRBV12-3 or TRBV12-4 and TRBJ1-4, with a possible D match to TRBD1 (5 bases). The CDR3 contains 14 residues. V lost 6 bases, J lost 11 bases, and 19 bases lay in between. CDR3 protein: CASSLSGVRGKLFF. The DNA for the CDR3 is TGTGCCAGCAGCTTATCTGGCGTGAGGGGTAAACTGTTTTTT.

This clonotype occurred a few times. This chain connects TRBV7-8 to TRBJ2-1; 9 positions match TRBD1. CDR1 and CDR2 from the germline V gene are SGHVS and FQNEAQ. V lost 5 bases and J lost 4; bases outside the gene matches: 12. This CDR3 comprises 17 residues. The CDR3 sequence: CASSKNPGTGLYNEQFF. CDR3 in DNA: TGTGCCAGCAGCAAAAACCCCGGGACAGGGCTTTACAATGAGCAGTTCTTC.

This clonotype has more than one count but fewer than ten. J is TRBJ1-1 and V is TRBV7-9; weak D call: TRBD1 (6 bases). Germline CDR1 and CDR2: SEHNR and FQNEAQ (reference sequence). The CDR3 covers 15 residues. V lost 5 bases and J 4 bases, leaving 17 bases between the germline ends. In DNA form, the CDR3 reads TGTGCCAGCAGCCAAAACAGGGAAGGGAGCACTGAAGCTTTCTTT. It is translated as CASSQNREGSTEAFF.

V is TRBV10-2 and J is TRBJ2-6; TRBD1 matches at 9 bases. Germline values: CDR1 WSHSY, CDR2 SAAADI. This CDR3 has 18 residues. V gave up 11 bases and J gave up 1 base; unmatched junction bases: 15. The CDR3 sequence is CAAYGGDRVLSGANVLTF. CDR3 in DNA: TGCGCCGCCTACGGAGGGGACAGGGTTTTATCTGGGGCCAACGTCCTGACTTTC.

The sample holds a few counts of this clonotype. This chain connects TRBV5-1 to TRBJ2-4; D is perhaps TRBD1 (5 bases). The germline gives CDR1 SGHRS, CDR2 YFSETQ. The CDR3 loop spans 13 amino acids. V lost 0 bases to trimming and J lost 6 bases, with 7 bases between them. CDR3 region: CASSLGQTNIQYF. The CDR3 DNA is TGCGCCAGCAGCTTGGGACAGACAAACATTCAGTACTTC.

This clonotype was found many times. The rearrangement uses TRBV25-1 and TRBJ2-5; the D is unclear. The CDR3 consists of 11 residues. The V and J ends lost 8 bases and 4 bases respectively, with 8 bases between them. CDR1 is MGHDK, CDR2 SYGVNS, per germline. The CDR3 coding sequence is TGTGCCAGCTGGACCGGAGAGACCCAGTACTTC. Protein product: CASWTGETQYF. Drawing the rest from reference TRBV25-1 and TRBJ2-5, the complete variable domain is EADIYQTPRYLVIGTGKKITLECSQTMGHDKMYWYQQDPGMELHLIHYSYGVNSTEKGDLSSESTVSRIRTEHFPLTLESARPSHTSQYLCASWTGETQYFGPGTRLLVL.

The chain recombines TRBV7-6 with TRBJ2-5; D is possibly TRBD1 or TRBD2 (5 bases each). This CDR3 comprises 17 residues. From germline, CDR1 is SGHVS and CDR2 FNYEAQ. Trimming pared 5 bases from V and 2 bases from J, leaving 21 bases between. The chain's CDR3 is CASSRVGLRDGQETQYF. The CDR3 nucleotides are TGTGCCAGCAGCCGCGTAGGTCTTCGGGACGGACAAGAGACCCAGTACTTC.

This clonotype was counted between two and nine times. This chain uses TRBV7-3 with TRBJ2-3, with 14 nucleotides matching TRBD2. V lost 5 bases and J lost 9; bases outside the gene matches: 7. This CDR3 comprises 15 residues. Germline V gene lookup returns CDR1 SGHTA and CDR2 FQGTGA. CDR3 sequence: CASSPSGLAGETQYF. The CDR3 coding sequence is TGTGCCAGCAGCCCTTCGGGACTAGCGGGGGAGACGCAGTATTTT.